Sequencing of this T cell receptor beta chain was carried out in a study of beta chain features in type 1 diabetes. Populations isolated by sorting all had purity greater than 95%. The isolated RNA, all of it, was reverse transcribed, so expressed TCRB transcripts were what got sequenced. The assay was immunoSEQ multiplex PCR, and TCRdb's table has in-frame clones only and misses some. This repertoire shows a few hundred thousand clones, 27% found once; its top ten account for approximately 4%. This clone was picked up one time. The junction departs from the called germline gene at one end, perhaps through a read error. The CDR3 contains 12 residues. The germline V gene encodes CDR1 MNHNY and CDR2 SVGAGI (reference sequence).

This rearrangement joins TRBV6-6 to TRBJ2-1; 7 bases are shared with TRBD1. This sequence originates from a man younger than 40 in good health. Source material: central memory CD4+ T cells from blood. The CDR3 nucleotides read TGTGCCATCAGTAACAGGGGCGATGAGCAGTTCTTC. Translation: CAISNRGDEQFF.